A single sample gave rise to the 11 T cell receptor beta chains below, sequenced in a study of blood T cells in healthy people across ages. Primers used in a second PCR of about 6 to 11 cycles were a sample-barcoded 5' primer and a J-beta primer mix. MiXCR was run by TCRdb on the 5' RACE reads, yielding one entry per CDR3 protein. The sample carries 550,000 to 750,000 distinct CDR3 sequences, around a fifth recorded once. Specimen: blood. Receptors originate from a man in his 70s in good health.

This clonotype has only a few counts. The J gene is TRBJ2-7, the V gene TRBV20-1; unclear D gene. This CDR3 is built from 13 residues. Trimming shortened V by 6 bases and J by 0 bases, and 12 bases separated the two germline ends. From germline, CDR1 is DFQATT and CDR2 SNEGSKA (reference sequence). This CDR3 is CSAATQNSYEQYF. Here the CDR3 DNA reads TGCAGTGCCGCGACCCAGAACTCCTACGAGCAGTACTTC.

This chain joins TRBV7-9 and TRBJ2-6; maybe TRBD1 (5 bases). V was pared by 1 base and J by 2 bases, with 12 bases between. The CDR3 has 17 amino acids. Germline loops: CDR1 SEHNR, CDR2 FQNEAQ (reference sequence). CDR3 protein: CASSLVGKGTGANVLTF. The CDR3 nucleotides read TGTGCCAGCAGCTTAGTGGGGAAGGGGACTGGGGCCAACGTCCTGACTTTC.

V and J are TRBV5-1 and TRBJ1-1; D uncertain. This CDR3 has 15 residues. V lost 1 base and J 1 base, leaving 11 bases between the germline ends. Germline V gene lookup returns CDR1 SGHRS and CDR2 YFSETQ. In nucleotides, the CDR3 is TGCGCCAGCAGCTTGAAGGGCAGTGAGAACACTGAAGCTTTCTTT. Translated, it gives CASSLKGSENTEAFF.

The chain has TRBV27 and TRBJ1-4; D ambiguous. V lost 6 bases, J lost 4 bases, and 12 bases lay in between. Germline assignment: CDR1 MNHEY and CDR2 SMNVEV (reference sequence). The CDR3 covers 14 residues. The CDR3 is CASRVRASNEKLFF. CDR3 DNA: TGTGCCAGCAGAGTAAGGGCCAGTAATGAAAAACTGTTTTTT.

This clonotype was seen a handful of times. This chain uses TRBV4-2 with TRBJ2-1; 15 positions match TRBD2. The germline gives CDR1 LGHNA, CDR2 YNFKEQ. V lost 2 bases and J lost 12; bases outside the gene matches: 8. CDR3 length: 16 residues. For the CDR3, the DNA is TGTGCCAGCAGCCAACCCAGGGGACTAGCGGGAGGAGGGCAGTTCTTC. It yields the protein CASSQPRGLAGGGQFF.

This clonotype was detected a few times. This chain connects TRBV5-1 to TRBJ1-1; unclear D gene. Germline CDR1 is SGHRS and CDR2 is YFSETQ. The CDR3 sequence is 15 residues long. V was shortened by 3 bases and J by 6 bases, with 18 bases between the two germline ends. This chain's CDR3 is CASSSTTRSSSEAFF. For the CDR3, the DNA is TGCGCCAGCAGCTCCACCACTCGATCCTCTTCTGAAGCTTTCTTT.

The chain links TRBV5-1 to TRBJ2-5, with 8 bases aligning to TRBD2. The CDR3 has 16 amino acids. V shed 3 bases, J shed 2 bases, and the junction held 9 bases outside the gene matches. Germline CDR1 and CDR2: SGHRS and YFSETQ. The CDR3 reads CASSSGGQGIQETQYF. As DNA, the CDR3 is TGCGCCAGCAGCTCGGGAGGGCAGGGTATTCAAGAGACCCAGTACTTC. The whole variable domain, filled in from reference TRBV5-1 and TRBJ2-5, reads KAGVTQTPRYLIKTRGQQVTLSCSPISGHRSVSWYQQTPGQGLQFLFEYFSETQRNKGNFPGRFSGRQFSNSRSEMNVSTLELGDSALYLCASSSGGQGIQETQYFGPGTRLLVL.

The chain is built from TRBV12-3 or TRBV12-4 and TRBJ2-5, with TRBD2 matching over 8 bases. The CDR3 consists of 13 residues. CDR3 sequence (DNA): TGTTGTTTGACCGGGACTAGAGGCGAGGCCCAGTACTTC. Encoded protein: CCLTGTRGEAQYF.

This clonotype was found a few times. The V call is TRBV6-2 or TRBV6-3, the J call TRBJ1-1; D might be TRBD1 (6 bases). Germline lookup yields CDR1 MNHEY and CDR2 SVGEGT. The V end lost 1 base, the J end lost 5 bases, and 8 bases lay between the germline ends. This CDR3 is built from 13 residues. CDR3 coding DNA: TGTGCCAGCAGTTACTTAGGGGGGACTGAAGCTTTCTTT. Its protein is CASSYLGGTEAFF.

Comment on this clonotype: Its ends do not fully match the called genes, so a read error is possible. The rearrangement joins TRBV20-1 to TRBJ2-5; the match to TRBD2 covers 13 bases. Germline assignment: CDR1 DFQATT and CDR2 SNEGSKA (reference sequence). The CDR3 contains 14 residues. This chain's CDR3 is CSVGTSGNQGTQYF. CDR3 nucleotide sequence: TGCAGTGTCGGGACTAGCGGGAACCAAGGGACCCAGTACTTC.

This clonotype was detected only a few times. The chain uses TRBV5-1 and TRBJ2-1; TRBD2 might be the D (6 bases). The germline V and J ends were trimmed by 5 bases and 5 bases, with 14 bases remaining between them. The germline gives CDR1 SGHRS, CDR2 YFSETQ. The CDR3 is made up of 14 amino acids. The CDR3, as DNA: TGCGCCAGCAGGGCCGCGGGGCGGCACAATGAGCAGTTCTTC. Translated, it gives CASRAAGRHNEQFF.